A selection of T cell receptor beta chains follows, all from one sample in a study of T cells in Graves' hyperthyroidism and ophthalmopathy. Each CDR3 protein is one row after TCRdb ran MiXCR on the multiplex PCR reads. The table includes approximately 620,000 distinct CDR3 sequences, approximately 15% detected once. Material: blood. These receptors originate from a woman between 25 and 40 years old with Graves' hyperthyroidism that later progressed to Graves' ophthalmopathy. Each CDR3 is given with its conserved first and last residue. A D gene is named only where the DNA matches it firmly. Where a row states a size, it is once, few, many or the class of an expanded clone; other rows omit it.

D gene,V gene,CDR3 length,clone size,J gene,CDR3 protein,CDR3 DNA
TRBD1,TRBV3-1,16,many,TRBJ1-2,CASSRRDRDWGRGYTF,TGTGCCAGCAGCCGCCGGGACAGGGATTGGGGCCGTGGCTACACCTTC
-,TRBV29-1,11,few,TRBJ2-5,CSVDVQETQYF,TGCAGCGTTGACGTGCAAGAGACCCAGTACTTC
-,TRBV7-2,15,many,TRBJ1-1,CASSPRQDVDTEAFF,TGTGCCAGCAGCCCCCGACAAGACGTTGACACTGAAGCTTTCTTT
TRBD2,TRBV20-1,16,many,TRBJ2-1,CSARDTGTSGRGEQFF,TGCAGTGCTAGAGATACCGGGACTAGCGGCAGAGGTGAGCAGTTCTTC
TRBD1,TRBV9,15,few,TRBJ2-7,CASSVLGQGLHEQYF,TGTGCCAGCAGCGTACTTGGACAGGGTTTACACGAGCAGTACTTC
-,TRBV6-1,15,many,TRBJ1-1,CASSRREGGITEAFF,TGTGCCAGCTCGCGACGGGAAGGGGGGATCACTGAAGCTTTCTTT
-,TRBV3-1,15,few,TRBJ2-1,CASSAMWESYNEQFF,TGTGCCAGCAGCGCGATGTGGGAGTCCTACAATGAGCAGTTCTTC
TRBD1,TRBV4-1,15,many,TRBJ1-1,CASSPQTGGITEAFF,TGCGCCAGCAGCCCCCAGACAGGGGGCATCACTGAAGCTTTCTTT
TRBD1,TRBV6-1,15,many,TRBJ1-2,CASSRGQEEFYGYTF,TGTGCCAGCAGCAGGGGACAGGAAGAGTTCTATGGCTACACCTTC
-,TRBV29-1,13,many,TRBJ2-3,CSVGARLTDTQYF,TGCAGCGTTGGGGCCAGGCTAACAGATACGCAGTATTTT
TRBD1,TRBV10-3,13,few,TRBJ2-7,CATGQGGGSEQYF,TGTGCCACCGGACAGGGTGGTGGTAGCGAGCAGTACTTC
-,TRBV6-2/TRBV6-3,13,many,TRBJ1-1,CASSQLDPEEAFF,TGTGCCAGCAGTCAACTGGACCCTGAGGAGGCTTTCTTT
-,TRBV6-5,15,-,TRBJ2-2,CASSYSGGGTGELFF,TGTGCCAGCAGTTACTCGGGAGGCGGCACCGGGGAGCTGTTTTTT
-,TRBV11-2,14,many,TRBJ2-3,CASGPRWDTDTQYF,TGTGCCAGCGGACCCCGGTGGGACACAGATACGCAGTATTTT
TRBD2,TRBV7-9,16,-,TRBJ2-5,CASSLSRLAVQETQYF,TGTGCCAGCAGCTTAAGCAGACTAGCGGTCCAAGAGACCCAGTACTTC
TRBD1,TRBV11-3,16,many,TRBJ2-7,CASSLGQGEGSYEQYF,TGTGCCAGCAGCTTAGGACAGGGCGAGGGGTCCTACGAGCAGTACTTC
TRBD1,TRBV6-5,19,-,TRBJ2-7,CASSYSRGRAGQGASEQYF,TGTGCCAGCAGTTACTCTAGGGGAAGGGCGGGACAGGGGGCGAGCGAGCAGTACTTC
-,TRBV10-3,15,many,TRBJ2-3,CAISDTTRREGTQYF,TGTGCCATCAGTGATACGACCCGACGGGAAGGTACGCAGTATTTT
TRBD1,TRBV19,15,many,TRBJ1-2,CASSTPGGANYGYTF,TGTGCCAGTAGTACCCCAGGGGGTGCTAACTATGGCTACACCTTC
-,TRBV27,13,many,TRBJ1-1,CASTAPENTEAFF,TGTGCCAGCACCGCCCCGGAAAACACTGAAGCTTTCTTT
-,TRBV19,15,few,TRBJ2-6,CASTTGTSGANVLTF,TGTGCCAGTACTACAGGGACCTCTGGGGCCAACGTCCTGACTTTC
TRBD1,TRBV5-5,15,-,TRBJ2-7,CASWDSFRASYEQYF,TGTGCCAGCTGGGACAGTTTCCGAGCGTCGTACGAGCAGTACTTC
TRBD1,TRBV5-1,15,many,TRBJ1-2,CASSLRGTEVHGYTF,TGCGCCAGCAGCCTCCGCGGGACAGAGGTTCATGGCTACACCTTC
TRBD1,TRBV5-6,14,many,TRBJ2-7,CASSVPGTGVEQYF,TGTGCCAGCAGCGTCCCCGGGACAGGGGTGGAGCAGTACTTC
TRBD2,TRBV18,14,many,TRBJ2-5,CASSPPPPWGGQYF,TGTGCCAGCTCACCACCGCCCCCTTGGGGGGGACAGTACTTC
-,TRBV9,13,few,TRBJ2-3,CASSGAATDTQYF,TGTGCCAGCAGCGGGGCAGCCACAGATACGCAGTATTTT
TRBD1,TRBV24-1,16,-,TRBJ2-1,CATSDYTGGSYNEQFF,TGTGCCACCAGTGATTATACAGGGGGCTCCTACAATGAGCAGTTCTTC
-,TRBV27,13,many,TRBJ2-7,CASSLRAFYEQYF,TGTGCCAGCAGTTTAAGGGCGTTCTACGAGCAGTACTTC
-,TRBV11-3,14,many,TRBJ1-6,CASSLVVDNSPLHF,TGTGCCAGCAGCTTAGTTGTGGACAATTCACCCCTCCACTTT
-,TRBV7-6,13,few,TRBJ1-1,CASSRDPGTEAFF,TGTGCCAGCAGCCGGGACCCCGGGACTGAAGCTTTCTTT
TRBD2,TRBV18,16,-,TRBJ2-1,CASSPRTSYSIYEQFF,TGTGCCAGCTCACCCAGGACTAGCTATAGCATCTATGAGCAGTTCTTC
-,TRBV28,16,many,TRBJ1-1,CASSPRVVGMNTEAFF,TGTGCCAGCAGTCCCCGGGTGGTGGGGATGAACACTGAAGCTTTCTTT
-,TRBV28,13,many,TRBJ1-5,CASRNGNNQPQHF,TGTGCCAGTCGGAACGGGAACAATCAGCCCCAGCATTTT
-,TRBV30,15,few,TRBJ2-7,CAWSERRTRWDEQYF,TGTGCCTGGAGTGAACGCAGGACACGGTGGGACGAGCAGTACTTC
TRBD2,TRBV7-2,18,many,TRBJ2-3,CASSFGLAGGISTDTQYF,TGTGCCAGCAGCTTTGGACTAGCGGGAGGTATCAGCACAGATACGCAGTATTTT
TRBD2,TRBV6-6,15,many,TRBJ2-5,CASSYSRGGQETQYF,TGTGCCAGCAGTTACTCCCGGGGAGGGCAAGAGACCCAGTACTTC
-,TRBV5-1,13,-,TRBJ2-3,CASSGSEGDTQYF,TGCGCCAGCAGCGGCAGCGAGGGAGATACGCAGTATTTT
-,TRBV7-2,13,-,TRBJ2-5,CASSLWPGETQYF,TGTGCCAGCAGCTTATGGCCCGGGGAGACCCAGTACTTC
TRBD1,TRBV19,14,many,TRBJ2-5,CASMARGTAETQYF,TGTGCCAGTATGGCCAGGGGGACGGCGGAGACCCAGTACTTC
-,TRBV5-1,16,few,TRBJ2-3,CASSVRGALFTDTQYF,TGCGCCAGCAGCGTCCGGGGAGCCTTGTTCACAGATACGCAGTATTTT
-,TRBV11-2,15,-,TRBJ2-5,CASSFTELGQETQYF,TGTGCCAGCAGCTTTACGGAATTGGGCCAAGAGACCCAGTACTTC
-,TRBV18,12,-,TRBJ2-7,CASSRPGFEQYF,TGTGCCAGCTCCCGTCCAGGGTTCGAGCAGTACTTC